This entry features one T cell receptor beta chain sequence. The target antigen is unknown. V was clipped by 6 bases and J by 9 bases, with 12 bases between them. The CDR3 spans 12 residues. The germline gives CDR1 MNHEY, CDR2 SMNVEV (reference sequence). The PCR contained 60 Vbeta and 13 Jbeta primers. Generated by immunoSEQ multiplex PCR, the TCRdb table keeps only in-frame clones and is missing some. The data hold about 200,000 clones, with more than 60% observed a single time. The data originate from a study of cytomegalovirus exposure and HLA in healthy donors. On the study more broadly: From about 180 million T cells, an earlier analysis saw roughly 120 million unique TCR beta sequences. Inside one of the first data releases sat some 93 million unique TCRs taken from HLA-typed donors. Findings of the study overall: Productive status was seen about 90% or about 30% of the time for most TCR beta V segments in an earlier analysis.

The origin of this receptor is a man in his fifties in good health and CMV-seronegative. Sequencing input: PBMCs. This chain uses TRBV27 with TRBJ1-5; D remains unclear. CDR3 DNA sequence: TGTGCCAGCAGCACGGGATCAAGGCCCCAGCATTTT. Amino acid sequence: CASSTGSRPQHF.